The 30 T cell receptor beta chains in this list originate from one sample, sequenced in a study of blood T cell repertoires in COVID-19. Clones were read by immunoSEQ multiplex PCR, and TCRdb kept only the in-frame ones, dropping some. This table holds about 88,000 clones, 90% to 95% found once. Sample: peripheral blood. The source of these receptors is a man aged 55 to 70 with acute or convalescent COVID-19.

The rearrangement links TRBV11-3 to TRBJ1-2; 9 nucleotides line up with TRBD1. The CDR3 is 14 residues long. Trimming cost V 5 bases and J 4 bases; bases outside gene matches: 5. Looked up from germline, CDR1 is SGHNT and CDR2 is YENEEA. The CDR3 spells CASSPTQGAYGYTF. Here the CDR3 DNA reads TGTGCCAGCAGCCCCACACAGGGGGCCTATGGCTACACCTTC. Complete variable domain (other parts from reference TRBV11-3 and TRBJ1-2): EAGVVQSPRYKIIEKKQPVAFWCNPISGHNTLYWYLQNLGQGPELLIRYENEEAVDDSQLPKDRFSAERLKGVDSTLKIQPAELGDSAVYLCASSPTQGAYGYTFGSGTRLTVV.

This clone has just one count. The V gene is TRBV11-3, the J gene TRBJ2-2; TRBD2 agrees at 10 bases. The trim removed 4 bases at V and 7 bases at J, leaving 15 bases unmatched. Germline CDR1 is SGHNT and CDR2 is YENEEA. This CDR3 spans 18 amino acids. CDR3 nucleotide sequence: TGTGCCAGCAGCTCCCGGGACGGAGCGGGAGGGCCGATCGGGGAGCTGTTTTTT. Its protein is CASSSRDGAGGPIGELFF.

The table lists this clone with a count of one. The V call is TRBV3-1 (or the pseudogene TRBV3-2), the J call TRBJ2-6; 7 bases agree with TRBD2. The V and J ends lost 0 bases and 2 bases, in that order; junction bases with no gene match: 13. From germline, CDR1 is LGHDT and CDR2 YNNKEL (reference sequence). The CDR3 length is 20 residues. CDR3 sequence: CASSQDGGVNNRAGANVLTF. CDR3 DNA: TGTGCCAGCAGCCAAGATGGGGGGGTTAACAACAGAGCTGGGGCCAACGTCCTGACTTTC.

The chain links TRBV9 to TRBJ1-4; D may be TRBD1 (5 bases). The V end lost 4 bases, the J end lost 3 bases, and 19 bases lay between the germline ends. Germline CDR1 is SGDLS and CDR2 is YYNGEE. The length of the CDR3 is 17 residues. CDR3: CASSPSDGGRSNEKLFF. In nucleotides, the CDR3 is TGTGCCAGCAGCCCTAGCGACGGGGGTCGGTCTAATGAAAAACTGTTTTTT.

The genes are TRBV5-8 and TRBJ1-5; possibly TRBD1 for D (5 bases). Germline-derived CDR1 and CDR2 are SGHTS and YDEGEE. V lost 4 bases and J lost 5, with 16 bases in between. The CDR3 consists of 15 residues. This CDR3 is CASSPGGIGDQPQHF. CDR3 coding DNA: TGTGCCAGCAGCCCCGGGGGAATAGGGGATCAGCCCCAGCATTTT. The variable domain in full, with the rest retrieved from reference TRBV5-8 and TRBJ1-5, is EAGVTQSPTHLIKTRGQQATLRCSPISGHTSVYWYQQALGLGLQFLLWYDEGEERNRGNFPPRFSGRQFPNYSSELNVNALELEDSALYLCASSPGGIGDQPQHFGDGTRLSIL.

The chain uses TRBV11-2 and TRBJ2-2, with D possibly being TRBD2 (5 bases). The V end lost 5 bases, the J end lost 0 bases, and 13 bases lay between the germline ends. From germline, CDR1 is SGHAT and CDR2 FQNNGV. CDR3 length equals 16 residues. The CDR3: CASSLSSITNTGELFF. The CDR3 bases are TGTGCCAGCAGCCTATCTAGCATCACGAACACCGGGGAGCTGTTTTTT. The full variable domain, with the rest looked up from reference TRBV11-2 and TRBJ2-2, is EAGVAQSPRYKIIEKRQSVAFWCNPISGHATLYWYQQILGQGPKLLIQFQNNGVVDDSQLPKDRFSAERLKGVDSTLKIQPAKLEDSAVYLCASSLSSITNTGELFFGEGSRLTVL.

In regard to this clone: The germline gene is not matched at one end of the junction; a read error may be the cause. V gene TRBV7-7 combines with J gene TRBJ2-1; 15 bases align to TRBD2. CDR3 length equals 16 residues. Per the germline V gene, CDR1 is SSHAT and CDR2 is FNYEAQ (reference sequence). DNA for the CDR3: TGTGCTAGCAGTCTCGGACTAGCGGGAGGGATCGATGAGCAGTTCTTC. The encoded protein is CASSLGLAGGIDEQFF.

This clone was found a few times. V gene TRBV5-1 combines with J gene TRBJ1-1; 7 bases are shared with TRBD1. From germline, CDR1 is SGHRS and CDR2 YFSETQ. Unmatched junction bases numbered 3, after V lost 4 bases and J lost 0 bases. This CDR3 comprises 14 residues. CDR3 nucleotide sequence: TGCGCCAGCAGCACACAGGGGTTGAACACTGAAGCTTTCTTT. Amino acid sequence: CASSTQGLNTEAFF.

The V and J genes are TRBV11-2 and TRBJ2-5; TRBD2 aligns across 7 bases. The CDR3 is 14 residues long. CDR1 is SGHAT, CDR2 FQNNGV, per germline. Trimming removed 4 bases from V and 3 bases from J; junction bases left unmatched: 5. DNA of the CDR3: TGTGCCAGCAGCTCCGCCGGACTAGAAGAGACCCAGTACTTC. It is translated as CASSSAGLEETQYF.

This rearrangement joins TRBV6-6 to TRBJ1-5; 8 positions agree with TRBD1. The CDR3 covers 16 residues. Germline V gene data show CDR1 as MNHNY and CDR2 as SVGAGI (reference sequence). After removal of 5 bases from V and 4 bases from J, the junction contained 10 bases not matched to a gene. This chain's CDR3 is CASSTGQGAKNQPQHF. The CDR3 region has the DNA TGTGCCAGCAGTACTGGGCAGGGGGCGAAAAATCAGCCCCAGCATTTT.

The chain carries TRBV7-2 and TRBJ1-5; 9 bases are shared with TRBD1. The V gene end was trimmed by 7 bases and the J gene end by 7 bases; junction bases not matched to a gene: 8. The CDR3 runs to 14 residues. Germline assignment: CDR1 SGHTA and CDR2 FQGNSA. The CDR3 here is CASTSGTGWQPQHF. The CDR3 region has the DNA TGTGCCAGCACTAGTGGGACAGGGTGGCAGCCCCAGCATTTT.

V usage is TRBV3-1 (or the pseudogene TRBV3-2) and J usage is TRBJ2-3, with no clear D. V lost 0 bases and J lost 10, with 8 bases in between. Germline CDR1 LGHDT, CDR2 YNNKEL (reference sequence). This CDR3 spans 12 amino acids. CDR3 in amino acids: CASSQELEAQYF. The CDR3 DNA follows: TGTGCCAGCAGCCAAGAGCTAGAGGCGCAGTATTTT.

The V and J genes are TRBV5-1 and TRBJ2-1; 10 bases align to TRBD2. Germline loops: CDR1 SGHRS, CDR2 YFSETQ. This CDR3 has 15 amino acids. With 6 bases clipped from V and 7 bases from J, the junction kept 10 bases outside the gene matches. The DNA of the CDR3 is TGCGCCAGCACCCCGACGACTAGCGGGCCAAATGAGCAGTTCTTC. This translates into CASTPTTSGPNEQFF.

The chain joins TRBV19 to TRBJ1-2; TRBD1 matches at 9 bases. The CDR3 covers 16 residues. Germline V gene lookup returns CDR1 LNHDA and CDR2 SQIVND (reference sequence). V lost 5 bases, J lost 5 bases, and 12 bases stayed unmatched. Here the CDR3 reads CASSSNPGTGRYGYTF. The CDR3 bases are TGTGCCAGTAGTTCCAACCCCGGGACAGGGAGGTATGGCTACACCTTC. The full variable domain, its missing parts supplied by reference TRBV19 and TRBJ1-2, is DGGITQSPKYLFRKEGQNVTLSCEQNLNHDAMYWYRQDPGQGLRLIYYSQIVNDFQKGDIAEGYSVSREKKESFPLTVTSAQKNPTAFYLCASSSNPGTGRYGYTFGSGTRLTVV.

This chain links TRBV14 with TRBJ1-2; D remains unclear. The germline gives CDR1 SGHDN, CDR2 FVKESK. The CDR3 is 13 residues long. The V end was cut by 4 bases, the J end by 7 bases, with 13 bases between. The CDR3 region is CASSPQSGVGYTF. As DNA, the CDR3 is TGTGCCAGCAGCCCTCAAAGCGGGGTTGGCTACACCTTC.

The chain uses TRBV11-2 and TRBJ2-1; 9 nucleotides agree with TRBD2. V lost 5 bases to trimming and J lost 4 bases; unmatched junction nucleotides: 9. This CDR3 comprises 16 residues. Germline values: CDR1 SGHAT, CDR2 FQNNGV. The CDR3 protein is CASSLMGLAKYNEQFF. As DNA, the CDR3 is TGTGCCAGCAGCCTAATGGGACTAGCAAAATACAATGAGCAGTTCTTC.

This chain uses TRBV20-1 with TRBJ1-5; D not certain. The CDR3 has 14 residues. Germline-derived CDR1 and CDR2 are DFQATT and SNEGSKA (reference sequence). Trimming left V 3 bases short and J 2 bases short, with 11 bases between. The CDR3 spells CSASELFGNQPQHF. In DNA, the CDR3 is TGCAGTGCTAGTGAACTCTTTGGCAATCAGCCCCAGCATTTT.

The chain links TRBV10-3 to TRBJ2-5; TRBD1 might be the D (5 bases). The CDR3 length is 15 residues. V lost 1 base, J lost 0 bases, and 9 bases lay in between. Germline lookup yields CDR1 ENHRY and CDR2 SYGVKD. Written as DNA, the CDR3 is TGTGCCATCAGTGAGTACAGGACGTACCAAGAGACCCAGTACTTC. Its translation is CAISEYRTYQETQYF.

The chain uses TRBV10-3 and TRBJ1-4; maybe TRBD1 (5 bases). Germline V gene data show CDR1 as ENHRY and CDR2 as SYGVKD. V was clipped by 0 bases and J by 7 bases, with 12 bases between them. The CDR3 has 15 residues. This chain's CDR3 is CAISESNQGSEKLFF. DNA of the CDR3: TGTGCCATCAGTGAGTCGAACCAGGGTTCTGAAAAACTGTTTTTT.

Here the CDR3 DNA reads TGTGCCAGCAGCTCCCGAGCTGCAACCCACGAGCAGTACTTC. It translates to CASSSRAATHEQYF. This sequence joins TRBV7-9 and TRBJ2-7; D gene uncertain. The germline gives CDR1 SEHNR, CDR2 FQNEAQ (reference sequence). The CDR3 consists of 14 residues. Trimming removed 4 bases at V and 5 bases at J, with 15 bases between.

The chain is built from TRBV6-6 and TRBJ2-3, with D hard to call. CDR1 and CDR2 from the germline V gene are MNHNY and SVGAGI (reference sequence). The ends were cut back, 4 bases at V and 10 bases at J, with 15 bases in the middle. The CDR3 runs to 13 residues. The CDR3 loop reads CASSSSLLSAQYF. The CDR3 region has the DNA TGTGCCAGCAGTTCATCCCTTCTGAGTGCGCAGTATTTT.

The chain recombines TRBV4-3 with TRBJ2-2; D is ambiguous. With 1 base removed from V and 3 bases from J, the gap between germline ends came to 9 bases. Germline CDR1 is LGHNA and CDR2 is YSLEER. The CDR3 sequence is 15 residues long. CDR3 DNA sequence: TGCGCCAGCAGCCAAGGAACCCGGGACACCGGGGAGCTGTTTTTT. This encodes CASSQGTRDTGELFF.

The chain couples TRBV4-3 to TRBJ2-3; 14 nucleotides agree with TRBD2. The V gene's germline CDR1 is LGHNA and CDR2 YSLEER. V shed 1 base and J 4 bases; nucleotides not matched to a gene: 7. This CDR3 has 18 residues. The CDR3 nucleotides read TGCGCCAGCAGCCAAGGACTAGCGGGAGGGCCAGGCGCAGATACGCAGTATTTT. The encoded protein is CASSQGLAGGPGADTQYF.

This rearrangement joins TRBV6-1 to TRBJ2-2; D is perhaps TRBD1 (7 bases). Germline V gene sequence: CDR1 MNHNS, CDR2 SASEGT. V lost 2 bases, J lost 3 bases, and 13 bases lay in between. The CDR3 length is 16 residues. The CDR3 DNA reads TGTGCCAGCAGTGAAAATCCAGGGGGGTACACCGGGGAGCTGTTTTTT. Encoded protein: CASSENPGGYTGELFF.

The chain has TRBV5-1 and TRBJ2-2; TRBD1 aligns across 10 bases. V was pared by 4 bases and J by 4 bases, with 4 bases of the junction left unmatched. Germline V gene data show CDR1 as SGHRS and CDR2 as YFSETQ. The CDR3 extends over 15 amino acids. The CDR3 DNA is TGCGCCAGCAGCCTTCGGACAGGGGGCACCGGGGAGCTGTTTTTT. The encoded protein is CASSLRTGGTGELFF.

This clone was seen just once. The V gene is TRBV11-3, the J gene TRBJ1-4; TRBD1 is a possible D gene (6 bases). V was pared by 5 bases and J by 7 bases, with 11 bases between. The CDR3 sequence is 13 residues long. Per germline, CDR1 SGHNT and CDR2 YENEEA. CDR3 nucleotides: TGTGCCAGCAGCGAAGACAGGACTGAAAAACTGTTTTTT. Translated: CASSEDRTEKLFF.

The chain is built from TRBV28 and TRBJ1-1; D gene unclear. Deletions cut 7 bases from V and 2 bases from J, with 11 bases between. The CDR3 covers 13 residues. Germline assignment: CDR1 MDHEN and CDR2 SYDVKM. In DNA form, the CDR3 reads TGTGCCAGCATTTCTGGGAGCAACACTGAAGCTTTCTTT. Residues: CASISGSNTEAFF.

A remark on this clone: The germline gene is not matched at one end of the junction; a read error may be the cause. V is TRBV7-7 and J is TRBJ2-1, with 13 bases that match TRBD2. Germline V gives CDR1 SSHAT, CDR2 FNYEAQ (reference sequence). CDR3 length: 15 residues. The CDR3, as DNA: TGTGCTAGCAGCGAGGGACTAGCGGGGTACAATGAGCAGTTCTTC. Its translation: CASSEGLAGYNEQFF.

Here the CDR3 reads CASSPGLSGNTIYF. The CDR3 coding sequence is TGTGCCAGCAGCCCGGGACTCTCTGGAAACACCATATATTTT. V usage is TRBV11-3 and J usage is TRBJ1-3; maybe TRBD1 (5 bases). CDR3 size: 14 residues. The germline gives CDR1 SGHNT, CDR2 YENEEA. V was shortened by 5 bases and J by 0 bases, with 8 bases between the two germline ends.

The rearrangement joins TRBV27 to TRBJ2-1; possible D gene TRBD2, 5 bases. V shed 4 bases and J shed 8 bases, with 18 bases lying between them. Germline CDR1 is MNHEY and CDR2 is SMNVEV (reference sequence). The CDR3 loop spans 15 amino acids. The CDR3 sequence is CASSSLPTGSHEQFF. The CDR3 bases are TGTGCCAGCAGTTCACTCCCGACGGGGAGCCATGAGCAGTTCTTC.